The rows below give T cell receptor beta chains drawn from one sample of a study of blood T cell repertoires in COVID-19. The method was immunoSEQ multiplex PCR; TCRdb's version includes in-frame clones alone and lacks a portion of them. The table has about 380,000 clones, approximately 90% seen once. The sample taken for sequencing was PBMCs or T cells enriched from blood (not recorded which). These receptors all stem from a woman aged 18-29 years who had recovered from COVID-19. CDR3s include the opening cysteine and the closing phenylalanine or tryptophan. The D gene is left open where the match is weak. Some rows have no size entry. The others give once, few or many, or a class for an expanded clone.

TRBV7-6	.	.	TRBJ1-2	CASSLSGAGPNYGYTF	TGTGCCAGCAGCTTATCTGGGGCAGGGCCTAACTATGGCTACACCTTC
TRBV19	.	.	TRBJ1-4	CASSQTTGHHNEKLFF	TGTGCCAGTAGTCAAACTACAGGGCACCATAATGAAAAACTGTTTTTT
TRBV2	.	.	TRBJ2-7	CASSEAIARQYF	TGTGCCAGCAGTGAAGCGATCGCCAGGCAGTACTTC
TRBV24-1	.	.	TRBJ2-2	CATSQPSVTPGELFF	TGTGCCACCAGCCAGCCCAGCGTAACCCCCGGGGAGCTGTTTTTT
TRBV9	.	.	TRBJ2-7	CASSVAQGSEQYF	TGTGCCAGCAGCGTAGCTCAGGGGAGCGAGCAGTACTTC
TRBV4-1	.	TRBD2	TRBJ2-7	CASSQGGLASYEQYF	TGCGCCAGCAGCCAAGGGGGACTAGCCTCCTACGAGCAGTACTTC
TRBV10-3	.	.	TRBJ2-3	CAITSTSTDTQYF	TGTGCCATCACCTCGACTAGCACAGATACGCAGTATTTT
TRBV7-9	.	TRBD1	TRBJ1-2	CASSLGQPANYGYTF	TGTGCCAGCAGCTTGGGACAGCCGGCTAACTATGGCTACACCTTC
TRBV2	.	TRBD1	TRBJ1-5	CASSEWDRGRRRPQHF	TGTGCCAGCAGTGAGTGGGACAGGGGGCGGAGGAGGCCCCAGCATTTT
TRBV6-2/TRBV6-3	.	TRBD1	TRBJ2-1	CASSSTGDRYNEQFF	TGTGCCAGCAGTTCGACAGGGGATAGATACAATGAGCAGTTCTTC
TRBV2	.	.	TRBJ2-2	CASSESRVGYTGELFF	TGTGCCAGCAGTGAAAGCAGGGTCGGATACACCGGGGAGCTGTTTTTT
TRBV27	.	.	TRBJ1-1	CASSLGPVFGRANTEAFF	TGTGCCAGCAGTTTAGGCCCCGTTTTTGGCAGGGCGAACACTGAAGCTTTCTTT
TRBV28	.	.	TRBJ2-2	CASRSTSRGRTGELFF	TGTGCCAGCAGGTCCACTTCCAGGGGACGAACCGGGGAGCTGTTTTTT
TRBV2	.	.	TRBJ1-2	CASRDIRGSYGYTF	TGTGCCAGCAGAGACATCAGGGGATCCTATGGCTACACCTTC
TRBV6-2/TRBV6-3	.	.	TRBJ2-1	CASSGGDRSYNEQFF	TGTGCCAGCAGTGGCGGGGACAGATCCTACAATGAGCAGTTCTTC
TRBV6-5	.	.	TRBJ2-7	CASSQGHGPYEQYF	TGTGCCAGCAGCCAAGGACATGGTCCCTACGAGCAGTACTTC
TRBV2	.	.	TRBJ1-5	CASSDRGSNQPQHF	TGTGCCAGCAGTGACCGGGGTAGCAATCAGCCCCAGCATTTT
TRBV5-1	once	TRBD2	TRBJ2-5	CASSWTRGETQYF	TGCGCCAGCAGTTGGACTAGGGGAGAGACCCAGTACTTC
TRBV6-5	.	.	TRBJ1-3	CASSLSLSGNTIYF	TGTGCCAGCAGCCTTTCACTCTCTGGAAACACCATATATTTT
TRBV27	.	.	TRBJ1-2	CASSLSSYHGYTF	TGTGCCAGCAGTTTATCCTCCTACCATGGCTACACCTTC
TRBV2	.	TRBD1	TRBJ1-2	CASIPDRVIYGYTF	TGTGCCAGCATTCCCGACAGGGTGATCTATGGCTACACCTTC
TRBV9	.	.	TRBJ1-1	CASSVGPGGAEAFF	TGTGCCAGCAGCGTAGGCCCGGGAGGGGCTGAAGCTTTCTTT
TRBV5-1	once	TRBD1	TRBJ2-1	CASHEGQGWDNEQFF	TGCGCCAGCCACGAGGGACAGGGGTGGGACAATGAGCAGTTCTTC
TRBV28	.	TRBD2	TRBJ2-7	CASSLQTSGGPTSTYEQYF	TGTGCCAGCAGTCTACAGACTAGCGGGGGTCCGACGTCCACCTACGAGCAGTACTTC
TRBV6-2/TRBV6-3	few	.	TRBJ2-3	CASSSGGATDTQYF	TGTGCCAGCAGTTCTGGGGGGGCAACAGATACGCAGTATTTT
TRBV7-3	.	TRBD2	TRBJ2-5	CASSLVAGGPQETQYF	TGTGCCAGCAGCTTAGTTGCGGGGGGGCCCCAAGAGACCCAGTACTTC
TRBV13	once	TRBD2	TRBJ2-3	CASSLTSGGKRDTQYF	TGTGCCAGCAGCTTGACTAGCGGGGGGAAAAGAGATACGCAGTATTTT
TRBV7-2	.	.	TRBJ1-5	CASSLTRGSNQPQHF	TGTGCCAGCAGCTTAACGCGCGGTAGCAATCAGCCCCAGCATTTT
TRBV2	.	TRBD2	TRBJ2-1	CAGGLASYNEQFF	TGTGCCGGCGGACTAGCCTCCTACAATGAGCAGTTCTTC
TRBV28	.	TRBD1	TRBJ2-3	CASSAPGQGTDTQYF	TGTGCCAGCAGCGCGCCGGGACAGGGCACAGATACGCAGTATTTT
TRBV9	few	.	TRBJ1-1	CASSVAQNTEAFF	TGTGCCAGCAGCGTAGCACAGAACACTGAAGCTTTCTTT
TRBV5-5	.	.	TRBJ1-1	CASSLVGDTEAFF	TGTGCCAGCAGCTTAGTTGGAGACACTGAAGCTTTCTTT
TRBV4-2	.	TRBD1	TRBJ1-6	CASSRTGDGRGSPLHF	TGTGCCAGCAGCCGGACAGGGGACGGCCGAGGTTCACCCCTCCACTTT
TRBV5-6	.	.	TRBJ2-7	CASSLGTESEQYF	TGTGCCAGCAGCTTGGGTACCGAGTCCGAGCAGTACTTC
TRBV7-9	.	.	TRBJ1-6	CASSLLIGSPLHF	TGTGCCAGCAGCTTACTTATCGGGTCACCCCTCCACTTT
TRBV4-1	.	.	TRBJ2-5	CASSQQRGVTRETQYF	TGCGCCAGCAGCCAACAAAGAGGCGTCACCCGGGAGACCCAGTACTTC
TRBV4-1	few	TRBD1	TRBJ2-1	CASSQDPGQSTYNEQFF	TGCGCCAGCAGCCAAGACCCGGGACAGTCAACTTACAATGAGCAGTTCTTC
TRBV5-1	.	TRBD1	TRBJ2-3	CASSLTGGGGTDTQYF	TGCGCCAGCAGCTTAACAGGGGGCGGTGGCACAGATACGCAGTATTTT
TRBV5-4	.	TRBD1	TRBJ2-2	CASSFPGQGASTGELFF	TGTGCCAGCAGCTTCCCAGGACAGGGGGCGAGCACCGGGGAGCTGTTTTTT
TRBV9	.	.	TRBJ1-1	CASSVGGRPSSTEAFF	TGTGCCAGCAGCGTAGGCGGGCGACCCAGCTCCACTGAAGCTTTCTTT
TRBV11-3	.	.	TRBJ2-7	CASSLDRGGEQYF	TGTGCCAGCAGCTTAGACAGGGGTGGCGAGCAGTACTTC
TRBV4-2	.	.	TRBJ1-1	CASSEGRGWSTEAFF	TGTGCCAGCAGCGAAGGACGGGGATGGAGCACTGAAGCTTTCTTT
TRBV19	.	TRBD1	TRBJ1-1	CASRLGQLNTEAFF	TGTGCCAGTAGGTTGGGACAGTTGAACACTGAAGCTTTCTTT
TRBV28	.	.	TRBJ2-7	CASSSWLDTTYEQYF	TGTGCCAGCAGTTCCTGGCTGGACACTACCTACGAGCAGTACTTC
TRBV2	once	TRBD1	TRBJ2-7	CARDRGRGYEQYF	TGTGCCAGGGACAGGGGGCGCGGGTACGAGCAGTACTTC
TRBV19	.	TRBD1	TRBJ1-6	CASSDPGQNLYNSPLHF	TGTGCCAGTAGTGACCCGGGACAGAACCTTTATAATTCACCCCTCCACTTT
TRBV30	.	TRBD1	TRBJ1-6	CAWSLPGQGNSPLHF	TGTGCCTGGAGCTTACCGGGACAGGGTAATTCACCCCTCCACTTT
TRBV2	.	TRBD1	TRBJ1-1	CASRVPGGSAFF	TGTGCCAGCAGGGTTCCAGGGGGATCGGCTTTCTTT
TRBV3-1/TRBV3-2	.	.	TRBJ1-4	CASSQGFPDEKLFF	TGTGCCAGCAGCCAAGGGTTCCCGGATGAAAAACTGTTTTTT
TRBV24-1	.	.	TRBJ1-2	CATSQGGGGGYTF	TGTGCCACCAGTCAAGGCGGGGGTGGGGGCTACACCTTC
TRBV6-5	.	.	TRBJ1-2	CASSYSGPERSGYTF	TGTGCCAGCAGTTACTCTGGTCCCGAGCGGAGCGGCTACACCTTC
TRBV28	.	.	TRBJ1-1	CASRTQGTGAEAFF	TGTGCCAGCAGAACTCAGGGTACGGGGGCTGAAGCTTTCTTT
TRBV4-3	.	.	TRBJ1-2	CASSQDGGQANYGYTF	TGCGCCAGCAGCCAAGATGGCGGACAAGCTAACTATGGCTACACCTTC
TRBV19	.	TRBD2	TRBJ2-1	CASSIRGGRSYNEQFF	TGTGCCAGTAGTATCCGGGGGGGCCGCTCCTACAATGAGCAGTTCTTC
TRBV6-5	.	.	TRBJ1-4	CASSSGNANEKLFF	TGTGCCAGCAGCTCAGGAAATGCTAATGAAAAACTGTTTTTT
TRBV11-2	.	TRBD1	TRBJ2-1	CASSLGVGTGRINEQFF	TGTGCCAGCAGCTTAGGGGTCGGGACAGGGAGGATCAATGAGCAGTTCTTC
TRBV28	.	TRBD1	TRBJ1-3	CASSPGQASSGNTIYF	TGTGCCAGCAGCCCGGGACAGGCAAGCTCTGGAAACACCATATATTTT
TRBV28	.	TRBD1	TRBJ1-5	CASSQDRGGSRQPQHF	TGTGCCAGCAGCCAGGACAGGGGTGGCTCGCGACAGCCCCAGCATTTT
TRBV5-6	.	TRBD1	TRBJ2-7	CASSLGVGQAYEQYF	TGTGCCAGCAGCTTGGGGGTGGGACAGGCCTACGAGCAGTACTTC
TRBV7-2	.	TRBD2	TRBJ2-3	CASSSTSGGSGFISQYF	TGTGCCAGCAGCTCGACTAGCGGGGGGTCTGGGTTTATCTCGCAGTATTTT